Listed below are T cell receptor beta chains from one sample, sequenced in a study of cytomegalovirus exposure and HLA in healthy donors. Sequenced by immunoSEQ multiplex PCR; TCRdb stores in-frame clones only, minus some. Here the sample spans 100,000 to 150,000 clones, around 92% being singletons. Sequenced: PBMCs. These receptors were obtained from a man under 40 in good health and CMV-seronegative. Both conserved end residues are part of each CDR3. Fields, in order: D gene, V gene, J gene, clone size, CDR3 protein, CDR3 DNA. D genes are given only for firm matches. Expanded clones get a size class; other rows say once, few or many, or leave the size out.

D gene: TRBD1; V gene: TRBV10-3; J gene: TRBJ1-4; clone size: -; CDR3 protein: CAISERGQGAEKLFF; CDR3 DNA: TGTGCCATCAGTGAAAGAGGACAGGGAGCCGAAAAACTGTTTTTT
D gene: TRBD1; V gene: TRBV6-1; J gene: TRBJ1-5; clone size: -; CDR3 protein: CASSELQGSNQPQHF; CDR3 DNA: TGTGCCAGCAGTGAACTACAGGGGAGCAATCAGCCCCAGCATTTT
D gene: -; V gene: TRBV5-6; J gene: TRBJ2-5; clone size: -; CDR3 protein: CASGDSQETQYF; CDR3 DNA: TGTGCCAGCGGTGACAGCCAAGAGACCCAGTACTTC
D gene: -; V gene: TRBV19; J gene: TRBJ1-6; clone size: -; CDR3 protein: CASSNQGYNSPLHF; CDR3 DNA: TGTGCCAGTAGTAACCAGGGCTATAATTCACCCCTCCACTTT
D gene: -; V gene: TRBV6-1; J gene: TRBJ1-3; clone size: -; CDR3 protein: CASRPQSFSGNTIYF; CDR3 DNA: TGTGCCAGCAGGCCACAGAGCTTCTCTGGAAACACCATATATTTT
D gene: TRBD1; V gene: TRBV4-2; J gene: TRBJ1-1; clone size: -; CDR3 protein: CASSHLDRGTEAFF; CDR3 DNA: TGTGCCAGCAGCCACTTGGACAGGGGTACTGAAGCTTTCTTT
D gene: -; V gene: TRBV10-1; J gene: TRBJ2-3; clone size: -; CDR3 protein: CASSESDWLTDTQYF; CDR3 DNA: TGCGCCAGCAGTGAGTCGGACTGGCTCACAGATACGCAGTATTTT
D gene: TRBD2; V gene: TRBV7-9; J gene: TRBJ2-3; clone size: -; CDR3 protein: CASSPWVLADSTDTQYF; CDR3 DNA: TGTGCCAGCAGCCCTTGGGTCCTAGCGGATAGCACAGATACGCAGTATTTT
D gene: TRBD1; V gene: TRBV6-4; J gene: TRBJ1-2; clone size: -; CDR3 protein: CASSETGTGGAAKGYTF; CDR3 DNA: TGTGCCAGCAGTGAAACGGGAACAGGGGGCGCGGCCAAAGGCTACACCTTC
D gene: TRBD1; V gene: TRBV7-2; J gene: TRBJ2-7; clone size: -; CDR3 protein: CASSWGQNYEQYF; CDR3 DNA: TGTGCCAGCAGCTGGGGACAGAACTACGAGCAGTACTTC
D gene: TRBD1; V gene: TRBV5-4; J gene: TRBJ1-2; clone size: -; CDR3 protein: CASSLIGQGAVYGYTF; CDR3 DNA: TGTGCCAGCAGCTTGATCGGACAGGGGGCGGTCTATGGCTACACCTTC
D gene: -; V gene: TRBV7-6; J gene: TRBJ2-3; clone size: -; CDR3 protein: CASSLTFYRVKIDSTDTQYF; CDR3 DNA: TGTGCCAGCAGCTTAACGTTTTACAGGGTCAAGATTGATAGCACAGATACGCAGTATTTT
D gene: -; V gene: TRBV10-2; J gene: TRBJ2-7; clone size: -; CDR3 protein: CASQGWSGRPYEQYF; CDR3 DNA: TGCGCCAGCCAGGGGTGGAGCGGACGGCCCTACGAGCAGTACTTC
D gene: -; V gene: TRBV5-1; J gene: TRBJ2-1; clone size: -; CDR3 protein: CASSLVGYNEQFF; CDR3 DNA: TGCGCCAGCAGCTTGGTCGGTTACAATGAGCAGTTCTTC
D gene: -; V gene: TRBV7-6; J gene: TRBJ2-7; clone size: -; CDR3 protein: CASSWGVTYEQYF; CDR3 DNA: TGTGCCAGCAGCTGGGGGGTAACCTACGAGCAGTACTTC
D gene: TRBD2; V gene: TRBV4-1; J gene: TRBJ2-5; clone size: -; CDR3 protein: CASSQDRASGGSGETQYF; CDR3 DNA: TGCGCCAGCAGCCAAGATCGGGCTAGCGGGGGTAGTGGAGAGACCCAGTACTTC
D gene: -; V gene: TRBV7-9; J gene: TRBJ1-4; clone size: -; CDR3 protein: CASSLMGTGYQLNEKLFF; CDR3 DNA: TGTGCCAGCAGCTTAATGGGTACAGGGTATCAACTAAATGAAAAACTGTTTTTT
D gene: TRBD1; V gene: TRBV5-8; J gene: TRBJ2-3; clone size: -; CDR3 protein: CASSSGTGGPDTDTQYF; CDR3 DNA: TGTGCCAGCAGCTCCGGGACAGGAGGGCCAGACACAGATACGCAGTATTTT
D gene: -; V gene: TRBV5-1; J gene: TRBJ2-5; clone size: -; CDR3 protein: CASRAGGTHQETQYF; CDR3 DNA: TGCGCCAGCAGGGCCGGCGGGACGCACCAAGAGACCCAGTACTTC
D gene: TRBD1; V gene: TRBV18; J gene: TRBJ2-5; clone size: -; CDR3 protein: CASSPGQVTGETQYF; CDR3 DNA: TGTGCCAGCTCACCAGGACAGGTGACGGGAGAGACCCAGTACTTC
D gene: -; V gene: TRBV9; J gene: TRBJ1-1; clone size: once; CDR3 protein: CASTTGEGLNTEAFF; CDR3 DNA: TGTGCCAGCACGACTGGGGAGGGTTTGAACACTGAAGCTTTCTTT
D gene: -; V gene: TRBV7-2; J gene: TRBJ1-5; clone size: -; CDR3 protein: CASSRDRRTNQPQHF; CDR3 DNA: TGTGCCAGCAGCCGAGACAGGAGGACCAATCAGCCCCAGCATTTT
D gene: -; V gene: TRBV2; J gene: TRBJ1-1; clone size: -; CDR3 protein: CASSRRGGTEAFF; CDR3 DNA: TGTGCCAGCAGCCGACGGGGTGGCACTGAAGCTTTCTTT
D gene: -; V gene: TRBV29-1; J gene: TRBJ1-3; clone size: once; CDR3 protein: CSGGGPSSGNTIYF; CDR3 DNA: TGCAGCGGTGGAGGACCCTCCTCTGGAAACACCATATATTTT
D gene: TRBD1; V gene: TRBV18; J gene: TRBJ1-6; clone size: -; CDR3 protein: CASSLRTGGGTWNSPLHF; CDR3 DNA: TGTGCCAGCTCACTTCGGACAGGGGGCGGGACTTGGAATTCACCCCTCCACTTT
D gene: TRBD1; V gene: TRBV25-1; J gene: TRBJ2-3; clone size: once; CDR3 protein: CASSRIGTASTDTQYF; CDR3 DNA: TGTGCCAGCAGCCGAATAGGGACAGCCAGCACAGATACGCAGTATTTT
D gene: TRBD2; V gene: TRBV9; J gene: TRBJ2-2; clone size: -; CDR3 protein: CASSVAGGPGTGELFF; CDR3 DNA: TGTGCCAGCAGCGTAGCGGGGGGGCCGGGCACCGGGGAGCTGTTTTTT
D gene: TRBD2; V gene: TRBV6-5; J gene: TRBJ2-7; clone size: -; CDR3 protein: CASRKAGVSYEQYF; CDR3 DNA: TGTGCCAGCCGGAAGGCGGGGGTCTCCTACGAGCAGTACTTC
D gene: TRBD1; V gene: TRBV18; J gene: TRBJ2-7; clone size: -; CDR3 protein: CASSEAGTGPYEQYF; CDR3 DNA: TGTGCCAGCTCCGAGGCGGGGACAGGGCCCTACGAGCAGTACTTC
D gene: TRBD1; V gene: TRBV27; J gene: TRBJ1-4; clone size: -; CDR3 protein: CASRKTRGASEKLFF; CDR3 DNA: TGTGCCAGCAGAAAGACCAGGGGGGCTAGTGAAAAACTGTTTTTT
D gene: -; V gene: TRBV23-1; J gene: TRBJ1-5; clone size: few; CDR3 protein: CASRRGEASNQPQHF; CDR3 DNA: TGCGCCAGCAGGCGGGGGGAAGCCAGCAATCAGCCCCAGCATTTT
D gene: TRBD1; V gene: TRBV13; J gene: TRBJ2-6; clone size: -; CDR3 protein: CASSSPGQGFSGANVLTF; CDR3 DNA: TGTGCCAGCAGCAGCCCAGGACAGGGTTTCTCTGGGGCCAACGTCCTGACTTTC
D gene: -; V gene: TRBV5-1; J gene: TRBJ1-1; clone size: -; CDR3 protein: CASSFSTEFPEAFF; CDR3 DNA: TGCGCCAGCAGCTTTTCGACAGAATTCCCTGAAGCTTTCTTT
D gene: -; V gene: TRBV28; J gene: TRBJ1-3; clone size: -; CDR3 protein: CASRSRVAGNTIYF; CDR3 DNA: TGTGCCAGCAGGTCACGGGTGGCGGGGAACACCATATATTTT
D gene: -; V gene: TRBV28; J gene: TRBJ2-5; clone size: -; CDR3 protein: CASSPGRGLETQYF; CDR3 DNA: TGTGCCAGCAGCCCGGGCCGCGGACTCGAGACCCAGTACTTC
D gene: TRBD2; V gene: TRBV28; J gene: TRBJ2-5; clone size: -; CDR3 protein: CASSLGGDLETQYF; CDR3 DNA: TGTGCCAGCAGTTTAGGGGGGGATCTAGAGACCCAGTACTTC
D gene: -; V gene: TRBV7-9; J gene: TRBJ2-2; clone size: -; CDR3 protein: CASSSPQNRETGELFF; CDR3 DNA: TGTGCCAGCAGCTCCCCTCAAAACAGGGAAACCGGGGAGCTGTTTTTT
D gene: TRBD1; V gene: TRBV27; J gene: TRBJ2-1; clone size: -; CDR3 protein: CASSFTGVIGYNEQFF; CDR3 DNA: TGTGCCAGCAGTTTCACAGGGGTCATTGGCTACAATGAGCAGTTCTTC
D gene: -; V gene: TRBV5-1; J gene: TRBJ2-6; clone size: -; CDR3 protein: CASSLAGTAAGANVLTF; CDR3 DNA: TGCGCCAGCAGCTTGGCCGGGACTGCCGCTGGGGCCAACGTCCTGACTTTC
D gene: TRBD2; V gene: TRBV4-1; J gene: TRBJ2-1; clone size: -; CDR3 protein: CASSRRLAGGIVYNEQFF; CDR3 DNA: TGCGCCAGCAGCCGCCGACTAGCGGGGGGCATCGTCTACAATGAGCAGTTCTTC
D gene: -; V gene: TRBV7-2; J gene: TRBJ2-7; clone size: -; CDR3 protein: CASSLGQGPSYEQYF; CDR3 DNA: TGTGCCAGCAGCTTAGGGCAGGGGCCCTCCTACGAGCAGTACTTC
D gene: TRBD1; V gene: TRBV7-7; J gene: TRBJ2-5; clone size: once; CDR3 protein: CASSFRDSVQETQYF; CDR3 DNA: TGTGCCAGCAGCTTCCGGGACAGTGTTCAAGAGACCCAGTACTTC
D gene: -; V gene: TRBV2; J gene: TRBJ2-1; clone size: -; CDR3 protein: CASTPDSSYNEQFF; CDR3 DNA: TGTGCCAGCACCCCCGACAGCTCCTACAATGAGCAGTTCTTC
D gene: -; V gene: TRBV2; J gene: TRBJ1-3; clone size: -; CDR3 protein: CASTRGSGNTIYF; CDR3 DNA: TGTGCCAGCACTAGGGGCTCTGGAAACACCATATATTTT
D gene: -; V gene: TRBV28; J gene: TRBJ2-2; clone size: -; CDR3 protein: CASGMRTGELFF; CDR3 DNA: TGTGCCAGCGGCATGAGGACCGGGGAGCTGTTTTTT
D gene: TRBD1; V gene: TRBV5-1; J gene: TRBJ2-3; clone size: few; CDR3 protein: CASGSDRGITDTQYF; CDR3 DNA: TGCGCCAGCGGGAGCGACAGGGGCATCACAGATACGCAGTATTTT
D gene: -; V gene: TRBV27; J gene: TRBJ2-5; clone size: -; CDR3 protein: CASSPTWIQETQYF; CDR3 DNA: TGTGCCAGCAGTCCGACATGGATCCAAGAGACCCAGTACTTC
D gene: -; V gene: TRBV6-6; J gene: TRBJ1-1; clone size: -; CDR3 protein: CASSYSAGTEAFF; CDR3 DNA: TGTGCCAGCAGTTACTCCGCCGGGACTGAAGCTTTCTTT
D gene: -; V gene: TRBV7-2; J gene: TRBJ2-7; clone size: once; CDR3 protein: CASSKQGLPTAYEQYF; CDR3 DNA: TGTGCCAGCAGTAAGCAGGGTTTACCTACGGCCTACGAGCAGTACTTC
D gene: -; V gene: TRBV7-9; J gene: TRBJ1-6; clone size: -; CDR3 protein: CASSLRQEFPLTLHF; CDR3 DNA: TGTGCCAGCAGCTTACGACAGGAATTCCCCCTTACCCTCCACTTT
D gene: TRBD1; V gene: TRBV27; J gene: TRBJ1-1; clone size: -; CDR3 protein: CASSLLDRSRAFF; CDR3 DNA: TGTGCCAGCAGTTTACTGGACAGGAGCAGGGCTTTCTTT
D gene: -; V gene: TRBV18; J gene: TRBJ2-1; clone size: -; CDR3 protein: CASSPAGIYNEQFF; CDR3 DNA: TGTGCCAGCTCACCGGCAGGGATCTACAATGAGCAGTTCTTC
D gene: -; V gene: TRBV4-1; J gene: TRBJ2-5; clone size: -; CDR3 protein: CASSRINREQETQYF; CDR3 DNA: TGCGCCAGCAGCCGGATAAACAGGGAACAAGAGACCCAGTACTTC